Given below is one T cell receptor (beta chain) in context. Its antigen has not been determined. No much larger clone is present one base from it, and per-base qualities are unavailable. Inclusive of the bounding cysteine and phenylalanine, the CDR3 is 13 residues long. Just the 39-base CDR3 DNA is kept, in frame starting at base 1. Trimming costs V 3 bases and J 2 bases, and their ends lie 8 bases apart. The germline V gene supplies CDR1 SGHAT and CDR2 FQNNGV. Taken with the paper, the label for time point translates to: cycle 2 day 1 (C2D1) of nivolumab. Every trial patient had relapsed after autologous stem cell transplantation, and cohorts A, B and C differed in prior brentuximab vedotin exposure. A total of fewer than 70 patients with relapsed/refractory classical Hodgkin lymphoma made up the trial cohort, and each patient's best overall response was complete response, partial response or progressive disease. In the multi-cohort phase II CheckMate 205 trial, trial patients received single-agent nivolumab. Best overall response was determined by an independent review committee according to the 2007 International Working Group response criteria. PBMCs from the trial were collected at three points: immediately before nivolumab initiation (C1D1), and during therapy at cycle 2 day 1 and cycle 4 day 1. Peripheral blood was collected in 8 mL Vacutainer Cell Preparation Tubes, from which PBMCs were isolated by centrifugation and then cryopreserved.

Genomic DNA was extracted with the Qiagen DNeasy kit from unsorted PBMCs and from negatively selected CD4+ and CD8+ fractions. TCR beta CDR3 regions were amplified by immunoSEQ multiplex PCR using primers annealing to V and J segments. A synthetic immune receptor repertoire was used to minimize amplification bias, and any residual bias was removed computationally once sequencing was done. Per the authors' processing: Repertoire diversity was quantified as the Shannon entropy index using custom Python scripts. Unsorted, CD4+ and CD8+ repertoires were analyzed separately, except for combined analyses in which CD4+ and CD8+ sequences were merged in silico. A clone was considered expanded if an increase in frequency of at least 2-fold after treatment relative to C1D1 was found, and a pseudocount of 0.5 was applied to clones undetected at baseline. Clones with 0 or 1 copy at C1D1 were classified as singleton clones, and clones with 2 or more copies were classified as non-singleton clones. Clones expanded in unsorted samples were annotated as CD4+, CD8+ or unknown by matching protein sequences in sorted samples from the same patient. Diversity changes from C1D1 to C4D1 were tested in paired samples using Wilcoxon tests. As stored in TCRdb, this immuneACCESS dataset retains in-frame rearrangements with V and J assigned. A fraction of the clones does not appear; measured against another copy, unresolved V genes explain less than half of the discrepancy, and the remainder lacks a known reason. V, J and clone size are those of that table, while D and trimming were read from the DNA. The sample records tens of thousands of clones, around 70% of which are singletons. About a quarter of the sample is in the top ten clones.

The source of the sample is a study of PD-1 blockade in classical Hodgkin lymphoma (dated by TCRdb to the early 2020s). Background for the entire study: Nivolumab dosing was 3 mg/kg intravenously every 2 weeks, continuing until either disease progression or unacceptable toxicity. To define a peripheral blood immune signature of response to PD-1 blockade in classical Hodgkin lymphoma, the study combined TCR beta sequencing with CyTOF. General conclusions and limits of the study: CD4+ but not CD8+ TCR diversity rose significantly by C4D1 (p=0.0027 vs p=0.16), most apparent in complete responders (p=0.02). Lower diversity was observed in patients in whom nivolumab was started less than 1 year after ASCT, and these patients were excluded from later analyses so that confounding by immune reconstitution would be avoided. Baseline TCR diversity was reported to be lower in newly diagnosed patients than in healthy donors and to be lower still in relapsed/refractory patients. The study was limited to a single clinical trial cohort, and causes of repertoire differences, possibly disease activity or prior therapy, remained undefined. Among trial patients, those achieving complete response had baseline diversity similar to that of newly diagnosed patients, while diversity was significantly lower in partial responders and progressors.

Sequenced material: peripheral blood mononuclear cells (PBMCs), taken before the second cycle of nivolumab. The chain joins TRBV11-2 to TRBJ2-7, with the D gene uncertain. The clonotype originates from a human donor with classical Hodgkin lymphoma. The DNA reads as follows: TGTGCCAGCAGCTTGGCAGCAACCTACGAGCAGTACTTC. Its coded protein is CASSLAATYEQYF.